The rows below give T cell receptor beta chains drawn from one sample of a study of control samples from healthy donors and cancer patients. Libraries were prepared by immunoSEQ multiplex PCR; TCRdb keeps only in-frame clonotypes and omits some of them. The sample contains over 150,000 clones, just over 90% of which appear only once. Sequencing used blood. These receptors originate from a man aged 25 to 40 in good health. Each CDR3 is given with its conserved first and last residue. D genes are given only for firm matches. Some rows mark clone size as missing; the rest say once, few, many or name a class of expanded clone.

D	size	V	J	DNA	CDR3
NA	NA	TRBV7-8	TRBJ1-6	TGTGCCAGCAGCTTACTGGTGCGACGGGGGGCGGTTAATTCACCCCTCCACTTT	CASSLLVRRGAVNSPLHF
TRBD1	once	TRBV27	TRBJ2-7	TGTGCCAGCAGCTATACCGGGACAGGGGGCTACGAGCAGTACTTC	CASSYTGTGGYEQYF
NA	NA	TRBV6-1	TRBJ1-5	TGTGCCAGCAGTGAAAATCAGTGGCGGCAGTTCAATCAGCCCCAGCATTTT	CASSENQWRQFNQPQHF
NA	once	TRBV9	TRBJ2-7	TGTGCCAGCAGCGTAGGGGTTGCGGTGACCTACGAGCAGTACTTC	CASSVGVAVTYEQYF
TRBD1	NA	TRBV6-1	TRBJ1-3	TGTGCCAGCAGTGAAACAGGGGCTGGAAACACCATATATTTT	CASSETGAGNTIYF
TRBD1	NA	TRBV30	TRBJ2-7	TGTGCCTGGAGCGCCTCCCTAGGGCAGGGGGTTGGATGGGTCTCCTACGAGCAGTACTTC	CAWSASLGQGVGWVSYEQYF
TRBD1	few	TRBV6-5	TRBJ1-2	TGTGCCAGCAGTACTCCGCGACAGGGCACCTATGGCTACACCTTC	CASSTPRQGTYGYTF
TRBD2	NA	TRBV9	TRBJ2-1	TGTGCCAGCAGCGTAAGGGGTAGCGGGAGGGCCATCCATGAGCAGTTCTTC	CASSVRGSGRAIHEQFF
NA	once	TRBV19	TRBJ1-2	TGTGCCAGTAGTATCCCCTCAGGCTATGGCTACACCTTC	CASSIPSGYGYTF
TRBD2	once	TRBV19	TRBJ2-1	TGTGCCAGTAGTATCAAGCGGGGGGCCTACAATGAGCAGTTCTTC	CASSIKRGAYNEQFF
NA	NA	TRBV28	TRBJ1-5	TGTGCCAGCAGTCCACCTGACCCTCAGCCCCAGCATTTT	CASSPPDPQPQHF
NA	NA	TRBV7-9	TRBJ1-5	TGTGCCAGCAGCCCCGGGGGGTTCGGCAATCAGCCCCAGCATTTT	CASSPGGFGNQPQHF
NA	NA	TRBV29-1	TRBJ1-4	TGCAGCGTTGTATTGGTGCAGGGCGCGGGTGCTAATGAAAAACTGTTTTTT	CSVVLVQGAGANEKLFF
TRBD2	NA	TRBV5-6	TRBJ2-3	TGTGCCAGCAGCTTAACTAGCGGGAGAAAGACTAGCACAGATACGCAGTATTTT	CASSLTSGRKTSTDTQYF